This TCR beta chain appears in the sequencing data of a study of control samples from healthy donors and cancer patients. With 5 bases clipped from V and 6 bases from J, the junction kept 10 bases outside the gene matches. The CDR3 contains 15 residues. Germline assignment: CDR1 LNHDA and CDR2 SQIVND (reference sequence). The method was immunoSEQ multiplex PCR; TCRdb's version includes in-frame clones alone and lacks a portion of them. The sample has about 190,000 clones; 91% are singletons. Sample: blood. This chain links TRBV19 with TRBJ1-2; TRBD1 aligns across 9 bases. The clonotype comes from a man aged 30 to 39 in good health. The CDR3 sequence is CASSPRTGGGDGYTF. The CDR3 DNA reads as TGTGCCAGTAGTCCACGTACAGGGGGCGGAGATGGCTACACCTTC.